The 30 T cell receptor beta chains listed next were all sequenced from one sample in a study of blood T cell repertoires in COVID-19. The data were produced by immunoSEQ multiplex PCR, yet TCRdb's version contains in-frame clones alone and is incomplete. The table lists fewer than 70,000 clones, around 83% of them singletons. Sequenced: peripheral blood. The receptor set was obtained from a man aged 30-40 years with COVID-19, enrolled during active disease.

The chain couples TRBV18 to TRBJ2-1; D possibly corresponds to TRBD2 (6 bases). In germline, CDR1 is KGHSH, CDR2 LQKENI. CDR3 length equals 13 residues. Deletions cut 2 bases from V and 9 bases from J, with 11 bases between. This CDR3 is CASSPGTGGEQFF. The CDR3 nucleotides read TGTGCCAGCTCACCAGGGACCGGGGGTGAGCAGTTCTTC.

DNA for the CDR3: TGTGCCAGCAGTTTACTAGCGGGGCTCACAGATACGCAGTATTTT. Encoded protein: CASSLLAGLTDTQYF. The rearrangement uses TRBV27 and TRBJ2-3; 9 bases line up with TRBD2. CDR1 and CDR2 (germline): MNHEY, SMNVEV (reference sequence). V shed 2 bases and J 2 bases; nucleotides not matched to a gene: 2. The CDR3 has 15 residues.

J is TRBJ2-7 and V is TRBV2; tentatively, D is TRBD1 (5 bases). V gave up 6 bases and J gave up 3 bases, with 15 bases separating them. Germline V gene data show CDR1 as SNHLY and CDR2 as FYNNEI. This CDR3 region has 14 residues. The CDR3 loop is CASRRSGLVYEQYF. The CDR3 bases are TGTGCCAGCAGGAGGTCAGGGTTGGTCTACGAGCAGTACTTC.

CDR3 region: CASSFRGSTEAFF. In nucleotides, the CDR3 is TGTGCCAGCAGTTTCCGGGGTAGCACTGAAGCTTTCTTT. V gene TRBV28 combines with J gene TRBJ1-1; D is unclear. Looked up from germline, CDR1 is MDHEN and CDR2 is SYDVKM. This CDR3 has 13 amino acids. Deletions cut 3 bases from V and 4 bases from J, with 9 bases between. The full variable domain, rest sourced from reference TRBV28 and TRBJ1-1, is DVKVTQSSRYLVKRTGEKVFLECVQDMDHENMFWYRQDPGLGLRLIYFSYDVKMKEKGDIPEGYSVSREKKERFSLILESASTNQTSMYLCASSFRGSTEAFFGQGTRLTVV.

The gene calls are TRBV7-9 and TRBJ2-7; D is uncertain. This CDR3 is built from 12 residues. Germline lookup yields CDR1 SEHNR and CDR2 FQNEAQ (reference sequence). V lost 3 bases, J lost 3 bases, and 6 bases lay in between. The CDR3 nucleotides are TGTGCCAGCAGCTTTACCAGCTACGAGCAGTACTTC. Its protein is CASSFTSYEQYF.

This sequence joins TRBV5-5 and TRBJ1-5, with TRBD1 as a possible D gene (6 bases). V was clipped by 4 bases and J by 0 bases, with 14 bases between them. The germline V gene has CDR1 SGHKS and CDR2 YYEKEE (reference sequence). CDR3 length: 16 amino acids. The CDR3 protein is CASSLVHRDSNQPQHF. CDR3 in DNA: TGTGCCAGCAGCCTGGTTCACAGGGATAGCAATCAGCCCCAGCATTTT.

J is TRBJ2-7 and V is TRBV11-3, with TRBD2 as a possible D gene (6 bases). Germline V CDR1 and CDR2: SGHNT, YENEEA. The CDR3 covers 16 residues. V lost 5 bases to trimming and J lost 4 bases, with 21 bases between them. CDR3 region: CASSPITGTSGYEQYF. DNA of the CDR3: TGTGCCAGCAGCCCAATTACCGGGACTTCGGGTTACGAGCAGTACTTC.

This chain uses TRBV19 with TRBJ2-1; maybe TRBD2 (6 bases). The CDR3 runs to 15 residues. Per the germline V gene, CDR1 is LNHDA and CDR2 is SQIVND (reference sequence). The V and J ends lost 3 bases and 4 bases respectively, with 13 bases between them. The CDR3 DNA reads TGTGCCAGTAGTATGGGCCCAGCGGGTTACAATGAGCAGTTCTTC. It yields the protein CASSMGPAGYNEQFF.

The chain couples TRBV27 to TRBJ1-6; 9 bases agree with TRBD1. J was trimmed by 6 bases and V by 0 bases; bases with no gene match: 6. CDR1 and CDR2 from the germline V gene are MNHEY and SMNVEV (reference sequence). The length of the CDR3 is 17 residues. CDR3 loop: CASSLSNRGLSNSPLHF. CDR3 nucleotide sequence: TGTGCCAGCAGTTTATCGAACAGGGGGCTAAGTAATTCACCCCTCCACTTT.

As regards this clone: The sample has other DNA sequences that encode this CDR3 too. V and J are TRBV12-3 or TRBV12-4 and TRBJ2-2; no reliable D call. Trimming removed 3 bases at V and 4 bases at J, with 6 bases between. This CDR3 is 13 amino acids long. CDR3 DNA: TGTGCCAGCAGTTTGGCAGTCACCGGGGAGCTGTTTTTT. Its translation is CASSLAVTGELFF.

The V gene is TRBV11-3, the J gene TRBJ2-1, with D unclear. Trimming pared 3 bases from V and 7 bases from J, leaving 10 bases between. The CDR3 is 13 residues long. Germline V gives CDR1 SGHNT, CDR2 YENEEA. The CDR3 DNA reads TGTGCCAGCAGCTTTGGTCCCAGGAATGAGCAGTTCTTC. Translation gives CASSFGPRNEQFF.

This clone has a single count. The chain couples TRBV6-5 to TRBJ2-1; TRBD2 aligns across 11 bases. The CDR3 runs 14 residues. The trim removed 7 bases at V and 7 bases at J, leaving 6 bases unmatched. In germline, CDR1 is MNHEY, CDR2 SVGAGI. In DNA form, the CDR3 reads TGTGCCAGCAAATTTAGCGGGAGGGGAAATGAGCAGTTCTTC. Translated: CASKFSGRGNEQFF.

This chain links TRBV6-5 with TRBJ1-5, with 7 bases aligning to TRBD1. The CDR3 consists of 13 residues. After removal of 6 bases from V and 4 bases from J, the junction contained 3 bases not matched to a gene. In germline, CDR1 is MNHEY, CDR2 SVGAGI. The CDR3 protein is CASRPGQNQPQHF. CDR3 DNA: TGTGCCAGCAGACCGGGACAGAATCAGCCCCAGCATTTT.

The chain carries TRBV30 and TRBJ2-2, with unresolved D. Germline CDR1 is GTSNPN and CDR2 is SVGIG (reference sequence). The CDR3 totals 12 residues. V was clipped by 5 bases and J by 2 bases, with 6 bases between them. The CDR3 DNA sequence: TGTGCCTGGGGCCTCAACACCGGGGAGCTGTTTTTT. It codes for CAWGLNTGELFF.

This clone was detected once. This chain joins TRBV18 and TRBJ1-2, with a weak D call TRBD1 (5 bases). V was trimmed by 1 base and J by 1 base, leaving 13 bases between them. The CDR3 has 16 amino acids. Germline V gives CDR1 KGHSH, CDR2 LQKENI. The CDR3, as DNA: TGTGCCAGCTCACCACGGCTCGCAGGGAATAACTATGGCTACACCTTC. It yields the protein CASSPRLAGNNYGYTF. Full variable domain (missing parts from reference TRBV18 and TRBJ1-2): NAGVMQNPRHLVRRRGQEARLRCSPMKGHSHVYWYRQLPEEGLKFMVYLQKENIIDESGMPKERFSAEFPKEGPSILRIQQVVRGDSAAYFCASSPRLAGNNYGYTFGSGTRLTVV.

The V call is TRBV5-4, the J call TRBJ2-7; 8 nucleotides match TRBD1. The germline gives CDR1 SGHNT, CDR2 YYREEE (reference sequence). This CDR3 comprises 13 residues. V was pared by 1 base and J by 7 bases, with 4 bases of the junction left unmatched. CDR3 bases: TGTGCCAGCAGCTTGCAGGGGGCGGAGGAGCAGTACTTC. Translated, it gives CASSLQGAEEQYF.

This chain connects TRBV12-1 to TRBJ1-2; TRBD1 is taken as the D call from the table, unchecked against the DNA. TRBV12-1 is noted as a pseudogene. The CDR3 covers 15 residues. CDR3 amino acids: CASSLRTGTNYGYTF. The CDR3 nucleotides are TGTGCCAGCAGCTTACGGACAGGGACGAACTATGGCTACACCTTC.

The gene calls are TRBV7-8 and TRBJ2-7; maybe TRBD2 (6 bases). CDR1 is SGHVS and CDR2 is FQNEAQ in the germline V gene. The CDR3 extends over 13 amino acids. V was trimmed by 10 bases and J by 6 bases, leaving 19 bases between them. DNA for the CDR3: TGTGCCAAAGCCCGGGACTTTCAAGCCGAGCAGTACTTC. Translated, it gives CAKARDFQAEQYF.

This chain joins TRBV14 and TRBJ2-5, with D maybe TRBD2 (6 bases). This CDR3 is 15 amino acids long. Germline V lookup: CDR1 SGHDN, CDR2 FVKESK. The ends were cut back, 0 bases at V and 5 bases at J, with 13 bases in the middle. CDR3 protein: CASSQDPGVRETQYF. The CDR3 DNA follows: TGTGCCAGCAGCCAAGACCCGGGAGTTAGGGAGACCCAGTACTTC.

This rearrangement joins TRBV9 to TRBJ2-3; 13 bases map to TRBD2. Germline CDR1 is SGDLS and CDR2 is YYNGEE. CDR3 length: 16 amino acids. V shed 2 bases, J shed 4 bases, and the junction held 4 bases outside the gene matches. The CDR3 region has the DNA TGTGCCAGCAGCGTGAGGGGGACTAGCGGGGCAGATACGCAGTATTTT. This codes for CASSVRGTSGADTQYF.

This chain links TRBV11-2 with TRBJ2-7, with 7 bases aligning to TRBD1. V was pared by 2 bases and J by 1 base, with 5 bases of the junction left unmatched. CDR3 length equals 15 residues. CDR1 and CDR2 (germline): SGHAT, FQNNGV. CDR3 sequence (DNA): TGTGCCAGCAGCTTATCGACAGGGAGATCCTACGAGCAGTACTTC. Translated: CASSLSTGRSYEQYF.

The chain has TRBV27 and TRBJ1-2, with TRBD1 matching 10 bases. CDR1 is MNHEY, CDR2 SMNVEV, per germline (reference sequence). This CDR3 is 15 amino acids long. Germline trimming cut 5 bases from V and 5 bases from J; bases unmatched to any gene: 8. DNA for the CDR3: TGTGCCAGCAGTGCGGGACAGGGGACTAGTTATGGCTACACCTTC. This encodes CASSAGQGTSYGYTF.

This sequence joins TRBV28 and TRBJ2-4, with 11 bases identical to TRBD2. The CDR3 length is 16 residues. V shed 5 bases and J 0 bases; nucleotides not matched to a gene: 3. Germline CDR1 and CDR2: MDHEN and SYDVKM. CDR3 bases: TGTGCCAGCAGTGAACTAGCGGGAGTAGCCAAAAACATTCAGTACTTC. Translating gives CASSELAGVAKNIQYF.

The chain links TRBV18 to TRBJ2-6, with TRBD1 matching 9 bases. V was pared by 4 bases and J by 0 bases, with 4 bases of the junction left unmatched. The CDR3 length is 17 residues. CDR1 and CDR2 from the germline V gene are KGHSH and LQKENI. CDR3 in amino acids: CASSQGTGNSGANVLTF. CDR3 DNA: TGTGCCAGCTCACAGGGGACAGGGAACTCTGGGGCCAACGTCCTGACTTTC.

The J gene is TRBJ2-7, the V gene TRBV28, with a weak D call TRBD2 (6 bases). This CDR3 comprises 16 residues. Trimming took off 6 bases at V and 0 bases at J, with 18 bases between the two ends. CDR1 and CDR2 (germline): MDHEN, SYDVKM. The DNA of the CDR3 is TGTGCCAGCAGCTCCCCACAGGAGCGGGTCTCCTACGAGCAGTACTTC. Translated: CASSSPQERVSYEQYF. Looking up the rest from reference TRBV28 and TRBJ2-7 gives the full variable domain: DVKVTQSSRYLVKRTGEKVFLECVQDMDHENMFWYRQDPGLGLRLIYFSYDVKMKEKGDIPEGYSVSREKKERFSLILESASTNQTSMYLCASSSPQERVSYEQYFGPGTRLTVT.

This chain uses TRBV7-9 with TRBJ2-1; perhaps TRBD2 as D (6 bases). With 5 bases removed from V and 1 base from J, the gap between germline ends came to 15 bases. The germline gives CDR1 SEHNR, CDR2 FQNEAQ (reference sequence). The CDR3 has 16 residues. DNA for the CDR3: TGTGCCAGCAGCGCTCGGCTAGCGCCGTCCTACAATGAGCAGTTCTTC. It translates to CASSARLAPSYNEQFF.

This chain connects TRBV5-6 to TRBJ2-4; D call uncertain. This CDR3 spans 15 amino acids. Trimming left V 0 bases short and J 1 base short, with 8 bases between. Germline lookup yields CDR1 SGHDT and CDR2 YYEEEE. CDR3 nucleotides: TGTGCCAGCAGCTTGGGTCAGATCGCCAAAAACATTCAGTACTTC. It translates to CASSLGQIAKNIQYF. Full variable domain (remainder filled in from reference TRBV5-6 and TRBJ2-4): DAGVTQSPTHLIKTRGQQVTLRCSPKSGHDTVSWYQQALGQGPQFIFQYYEEEERQRGNFPDRFSGHQFPNYSSELNVNALLLGDSALYLCASSLGQIAKNIQYFGAGTRLSVL.

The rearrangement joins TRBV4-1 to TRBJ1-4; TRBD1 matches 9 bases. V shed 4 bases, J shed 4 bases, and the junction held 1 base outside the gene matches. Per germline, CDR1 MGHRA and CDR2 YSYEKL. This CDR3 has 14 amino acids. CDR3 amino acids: CASSRTGVNEKLFF. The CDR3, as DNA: TGCGCCAGCAGCCGGACAGGGGTTAATGAAAAACTGTTTTTT.

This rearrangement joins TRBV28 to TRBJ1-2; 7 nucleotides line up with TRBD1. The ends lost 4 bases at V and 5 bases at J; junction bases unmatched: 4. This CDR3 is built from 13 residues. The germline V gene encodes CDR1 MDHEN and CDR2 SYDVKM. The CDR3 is CASSSGTVYGYTF. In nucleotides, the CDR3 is TGTGCCAGCAGTTCCGGGACAGTTTATGGCTACACCTTC.

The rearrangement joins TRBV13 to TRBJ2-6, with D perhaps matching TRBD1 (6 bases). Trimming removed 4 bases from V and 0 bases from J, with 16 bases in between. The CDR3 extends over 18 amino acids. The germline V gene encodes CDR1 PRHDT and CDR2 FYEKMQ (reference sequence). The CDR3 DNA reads TGTGCCAGCAGCTCCTACCGACAGGTTAGCTCTGGGGCCAACGTCCTGACTTTC. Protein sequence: CASSSYRQVSSGANVLTF.